This TCR beta chain was found in a study of blood T cell repertoires in COVID-19. Study in general: In each case, the material was cDNA or gDNA derived from T cells, B-cell-depleted T cells, or PBMCs.

Germline CDR1 and CDR2: LGHDT and YNNKEL (reference sequence). CDR3 length: 17 amino acids. With 5 bases removed from V and 4 bases from J, the gap between germline ends came to 21 bases. Generated by immunoSEQ multiplex PCR, the TCRdb table keeps only in-frame clones and is missing some. Counted here are about 45,000 clones, about 92% occurring once; the ten biggest clones make up around 0.39%. Patients of the Seattle cohort, enrolled during active infection, were followed longitudinally. The specimen was peripheral blood. The chain recombines TRBV3-1 (or the pseudogene TRBV3-2) with TRBJ2-4; D is uncertain. The sequence came from a middle-aged man with COVID-19, enrolled during active disease. The CDR3 sequence is CASSGTCPMQRKNIQYF. The CDR3 nucleotides read TGTGCCAGCAGCGGTACTTGTCCCATGCAAAGAAAAAACATTCAGTACTTC.